There are many counts of the clone carrying this TCR beta chain. V lost 1 base and J 0 bases, leaving 9 bases between the germline ends. Germline V gives CDR1 LGHDT, CDR2 YNNKEL (reference sequence). The CDR3 runs 15 residues. This sample was taken from a study of T cells in Graves' hyperthyroidism and ophthalmopathy. Out of more than 8 ml of fresh peripheral blood came the PBMCs. TCR beta CDR3 regions were amplified from RNA. An initial round of RT-PCR targeting the TCR CDR3 relied on the HTBI primer set. In TCRdb, the multiplex PCR reads were re-called with MiXCR into one record per CDR3 protein. The table includes over 500,000 distinct CDR3 sequences, approximately 15% detected once.

This TCR was sampled from a woman in her 40s with Graves' hyperthyroidism. Sequenced sample: blood. The rearrangement uses TRBV3-1 and TRBJ2-5, with TRBD2 as a possible D gene (6 bases). This CDR3 is CASSQVGLNQETQYF. The CDR3, as DNA: TGTGCCAGCAGCCAAGTTGGACTAAACCAAGAGACCCAGTACTTC.